The 30 T cell receptor beta chains given below trace back to one sample, sequenced in a study of blood T cell repertoires in COVID-19. Profiled with immunoSEQ multiplex PCR; TCRdb holds only in-frame clones, not every one. The sample includes roughly 95,000 clones, around 80% seen only once; the top ten take approximately 18%. Sequencing was done on a sample of peripheral blood. Receptors originate from a man older than 75 with acute or convalescent COVID-19.

This clone was detected only a few times. This chain joins TRBV4-3 and TRBJ1-1; D gene uncertain. Germline-derived CDR1 and CDR2 are LGHNA and YSLEER. The CDR3 has 14 residues. Trimming removed 4 bases from V and 4 bases from J, with 13 bases in between. For the CDR3, the DNA is TGCGCCAGCAGCCTTAACCAGCGGGCCACTGAAGCTTTCTTT. It yields the protein CASSLNQRATEAFF.

The chain uses TRBV28 and TRBJ1-3; D not certain. The CDR3 is made up of 14 amino acids. V lost 1 base to trimming and J lost 1 base, with 5 bases between them. Germline V gives CDR1 MDHEN, CDR2 SYDVKM. The CDR3 DNA follows: TGTGCCAGCAGTTTATTCGGTTCTGGAAACACCATATATTTT. It codes for CASSLFGSGNTIYF.

CDR3 loop: CASSFLQGLGSPLHF. CDR3 nucleotides: TGTGCCAGCTCTTTTCTACAGGGGTTGGGTTCACCCCTCCACTTT. This chain joins TRBV28 and TRBJ1-6; 7 bases align to TRBD1. The CDR3 contains 15 residues. Germline V gives CDR1 MDHEN, CDR2 SYDVKM. V trimming: 8 bases; J trimming: 9 bases; junction bases outside the gene matches: 13.

The chain employs TRBV19 and TRBJ1-6; TRBD1 agrees at 7 bases. Germline V lookup: CDR1 LNHDA, CDR2 SQIVND (reference sequence). The CDR3 has 13 amino acids. Unmatched junction bases numbered 4, after V lost 7 bases and J lost 7 bases. The CDR3 nucleotides are TGTGCCAGTAAAACAGGGGTGAATTCACCCCTCCACTTT. Its translation is CASKTGVNSPLHF.

The chain joins TRBV6-2 or TRBV6-3 to TRBJ2-1; 7 bases line up with TRBD2. CDR1 MNHEY and CDR2 SVGEGT come from the germline V gene. The CDR3 contains 13 residues. J was trimmed by 10 bases and V by 6 bases; bases with no gene match: 9. The CDR3 region is CASSPGLKGEQFF. As DNA, the CDR3 is TGTGCCAGCAGCCCGGGACTAAAGGGCGAGCAGTTCTTC.

The chain joins TRBV5-1 to TRBJ2-1; 10 positions match TRBD1. J gave up 15 bases and V 4 bases, and 7 bases lay outside the gene matches. Per the germline V gene, CDR1 is SGHRS and CDR2 is YFSETQ. CDR3 size: 12 residues. CDR3 DNA: TGCGCCAGCAGCGTTGGACAGGGGGTATGGTTCTTC. Amino acid sequence: CASSVGQGVWFF.

CDR3 loop: CAWSVSSQGGTEAFF. The CDR3 DNA sequence: TGTGCCTGGAGTGTAAGTAGTCAGGGAGGCACTGAAGCTTTCTTT. The chain employs TRBV30 and TRBJ1-1; maybe TRBD1 (5 bases). V gave up 0 bases and J gave up 4 bases, with 15 bases separating them. Looked up from germline, CDR1 is GTSNPN and CDR2 is SVGIG (reference sequence). This CDR3 is 15 amino acids long.

This sequence joins TRBV28 and TRBJ1-5; 10 bases are a match to TRBD1. CDR1 MDHEN and CDR2 SYDVKM come from the germline V gene. This CDR3 has 13 residues. V lost 7 bases and J lost 5; bases outside the gene matches: 2. The CDR3 sequence is CASTGTGDQPQHF. The CDR3 DNA reads TGTGCCAGCACCGGGACAGGGGATCAGCCCCAGCATTTT.

In nucleotides, the CDR3 is TGCGCCAGCAGTCAGGGGACTGGAAACACCATATATTTT. This gives the protein CASSQGTGNTIYF. This rearrangement joins TRBV10-2 to TRBJ1-3; tentative D call: TRBD1 (6 bases). Germline V gene data show CDR1 as WSHSY and CDR2 as SAAADI. V lost 5 bases and J 2 bases, leaving 7 bases between the germline ends. This CDR3 is built from 13 residues.

CDR3 DNA: TGTGCCAGCAGCCAGGGCCCGGGGCAGCCCCAGCATTTT. Translation gives CASSQGPGQPQHF. The J gene is TRBJ1-5, the V gene TRBV14; D remains unclear. The V gene lost 3 bases and the J gene lost 7 bases, with 10 bases spanning the gap. This CDR3 spans 13 amino acids. CDR1 SGHDN and CDR2 FVKESK come from the germline V gene. The whole variable domain, remainder taken from reference TRBV14 and TRBJ1-5, is EAGVTQFPSHSVIEKGQTVTLRCDPISGHDNLYWYRRVMGKEIKFLLHFVKESKQDESGMPNNRFLAERTGGTYSTLKVQPAELEDSGVYFCASSQGPGQPQHFGDGTRLSIL.

V and J are TRBV28 and TRBJ2-1, with 7 bases that match TRBD2. Trimming took 1 base from V and 8 from J; bases not matched to a gene: 2. CDR3 size: 13 residues. The germline V gene has CDR1 MDHEN and CDR2 SYDVKM. In DNA form, the CDR3 reads TGTGCCAGCAGTTTATCGGGACTATATGAGCAGTTCTTC. This encodes CASSLSGLYEQFF. The variable domain in full, with the rest retrieved from reference TRBV28 and TRBJ2-1, is DVKVTQSSRYLVKRTGEKVFLECVQDMDHENMFWYRQDPGLGLRLIYFSYDVKMKEKGDIPEGYSVSREKKERFSLILESASTNQTSMYLCASSLSGLYEQFFGPGTRLTVL.

CDR3 residues: CASRTGGGEQFF. In nucleotides, the CDR3 is TGTGCCAGCAGGACAGGGGGAGGTGAGCAGTTCTTC. This rearrangement joins TRBV27 to TRBJ2-1; 9 bases fit TRBD1. Germline V gene data show CDR1 as MNHEY and CDR2 as SMNVEV (reference sequence). The CDR3 spans 12 residues. J gave up 9 bases and V 6 bases, and 3 bases lay outside the gene matches.

This clone was observed a single time. This rearrangement joins TRBV4-3 to TRBJ1-5; D is unresolved. The CDR3 contains 16 residues. The germline V gene encodes CDR1 LGHNA and CDR2 YSLEER. Trimming shortened V by 3 bases and J by 1 base, and 13 bases separated the two germline ends. CDR3 coding DNA: TGCGCCAGCAGCCAGGGAGGACCCCCAAGCAATCAGCCCCAGCATTTT. This gives the protein CASSQGGPPSNQPQHF.

The V call is TRBV3-1 (or the pseudogene TRBV3-2), the J call TRBJ2-7, with a tentative D call TRBD1 (6 bases). Trimming pared 2 bases from V and 0 bases from J, leaving 8 bases between. This CDR3 has 14 amino acids. Germline V gene data show CDR1 as LGHDT and CDR2 as YNNKEL (reference sequence). This CDR3 is CASSQWTASYEQYF. The CDR3 DNA reads as TGTGCCAGCAGCCAATGGACAGCCTCCTACGAGCAGTACTTC.

V usage is TRBV5-8 and J usage is TRBJ2-3; 9 positions agree with TRBD1. V lost 4 bases to trimming and J lost 1 base; unmatched junction nucleotides: 4. Germline assignment: CDR1 SGHTS and CDR2 YDEGEE. There are 15 residues in the CDR3. CDR3 amino acids: CASSPRTGGTDTQYF. The CDR3 bases are TGTGCCAGCAGCCCCCGGACAGGGGGCACAGATACGCAGTATTTT.

V and J are TRBV18 and TRBJ2-2; D uncertain. CDR3 length: 17 residues. CDR1 is KGHSH, CDR2 LQKENI, per germline. Trimming shortened V by 1 base and J by 4 bases, and 16 bases separated the two germline ends. CDR3 coding DNA: TGTGCCAGCTCACCACTCTTGACTTCCACCATCACCGGGGAGCTGTTTTTT. It encodes CASSPLLTSTITGELFF. The whole variable domain, remainder taken from reference TRBV18 and TRBJ2-2, is NAGVMQNPRHLVRRRGQEARLRCSPMKGHSHVYWYRQLPEEGLKFMVYLQKENIIDESGMPKERFSAEFPKEGPSILRIQQVVRGDSAAYFCASSPLLTSTITGELFFGEGSRLTVL.

This clone was recorded once. The V call is TRBV6-5, the J call TRBJ2-3; 7 bases map to TRBD2. The V gene end was trimmed by 10 bases and the J gene end by 1 base; junction bases not matched to a gene: 11. The CDR3 sequence is 15 residues long. Germline values: CDR1 MNHEY, CDR2 SVGAGI. This CDR3 reads CAIRRGSAGTDTQYF. CDR3 sequence (DNA): TGTGCCATCCGACGCGGGAGTGCCGGCACAGATACGCAGTATTTT.

V gene TRBV3-1 (or the pseudogene TRBV3-2) combines with J gene TRBJ2-1; D is ambiguous. This CDR3 comprises 13 residues. The germline V gene has CDR1 LGHDT and CDR2 YNNKEL (reference sequence). V was clipped by 1 base and J by 8 bases, with 9 bases between them. The CDR3 bases are TGTGCCAGCAGCCAAGGGCGGATCGATGAGCAGTTCTTC. The encoded protein is CASSQGRIDEQFF.

The chain uses TRBV7-2 and TRBJ2-7; D possibly corresponds to TRBD2 (5 bases). The V and J ends lost 3 bases and 5 bases respectively, with 17 bases between them. The germline gives CDR1 SGHTA, CDR2 FQGNSA. This CDR3 spans 15 amino acids. CDR3 amino acids: CASSLPSGISDEQYF. DNA of the CDR3: TGTGCCAGCAGCTTGCCTTCGGGAATCTCGGACGAGCAGTACTTC.

This chain uses TRBV6-5 with TRBJ2-7, with D tentatively TRBD1 (6 bases). The CDR3 totals 14 residues. Germline V gene data show CDR1 as MNHEY and CDR2 as SVGAGI. With 5 bases removed from V and 0 bases from J, the gap between germline ends came to 11 bases. CDR3 in amino acids: CASSIQGSSYEQYF. The CDR3 nucleotides read TGTGCCAGCAGTATACAGGGTAGCTCCTACGAGCAGTACTTC.

This clone was picked up one time. The V and J genes are TRBV6-5 and TRBJ2-2, with 7 bases identical to TRBD1. J was trimmed by 6 bases and V by 6 bases; bases with no gene match: 4. From germline, CDR1 is MNHEY and CDR2 SVGAGI. This CDR3 is built from 13 residues. DNA of the CDR3: TGTGCCAGCAGAACAGGGGTCCCCGGGGAGCTGTTTTTT. It specifies CASRTGVPGELFF.

This chain joins TRBV23-1 and TRBJ1-2, with 8 bases identical to TRBD1. TRBV23-1 is an ORF for which the function is uncertain. This CDR3 region has 14 residues. Unmatched junction bases numbered 4, after V lost 3 bases and J lost 4 bases. The CDR3 reads CASSQADRAYGYTF. In DNA form, the CDR3 reads TGCGCCAGCAGTCAGGCGGACAGGGCCTATGGCTACACCTTC.

This chain links TRBV4-3 with TRBJ1-4, with 9 bases fitting TRBD1. CDR1 is LGHNA, CDR2 YSLEER, per germline. Trimming removed 4 bases from V and 8 bases from J; junction bases left unmatched: 8. CDR3 length: 15 amino acids. CDR3 region: CASSPRDREAEKLFF. DNA of the CDR3: TGCGCCAGCAGCCCCAGGGACAGGGAGGCGGAAAAACTGTTTTTT.

The gene calls are TRBV5-1 and TRBJ2-7, with TRBD1 identical over 10 bases. V gave up 4 bases and J gave up 6 bases; unmatched junction bases: 10. The CDR3 runs 15 residues. CDR1 and CDR2 from the germline V gene are SGHRS and YFSETQ. CDR3 sequence (DNA): TGCGCCAGCAGCGGGGGGACAGGGGTTACGGGCGAGCAGTACTTC. It is translated as CASSGGTGVTGEQYF.

The J gene is TRBJ1-4, the V gene TRBV2; D might be TRBD1 (6 bases). V was cut by 6 bases and J by 0 bases, with 11 bases left in between. This CDR3 comprises 15 residues. CDR1 is SNHLY and CDR2 is FYNNEI in the germline V gene. The DNA of the CDR3 is TGTGCCAGCAGGAACCGGACAGCAACTAATGAAAAACTGTTTTTT. Translating gives CASRNRTATNEKLFF.

This clone has only one observation. V and J are TRBV4-3 and TRBJ1-2, with 7 bases aligning to TRBD1. Trimming took 3 bases from V and 0 from J; bases not matched to a gene: 7. Germline V gene sequence: CDR1 LGHNA, CDR2 YSLEER. The CDR3 contains 16 residues. The CDR3 spells CASSQGGQQTNYGYTF. The CDR3, as DNA: TGCGCCAGCAGCCAGGGGGGACAGCAAACTAACTATGGCTACACCTTC.

The chain recombines TRBV29-1 with TRBJ2-1, with D uncertain. Trimming removed 4 bases at V and 8 bases at J, with 9 bases between. The CDR3 consists of 11 residues. Germline V lookup: CDR1 SQVTM, CDR2 ANQGSEA. The CDR3: CSVAVTHEQFF. The CDR3 DNA sequence: TGCAGCGTTGCGGTTACGCATGAGCAGTTCTTC.

The V gene is TRBV6-2 or TRBV6-3, the J gene TRBJ2-7; 7 bases align to TRBD2. CDR3 size: 13 residues. Germline V lookup: CDR1 MNHEY, CDR2 SVGEGT. The V and J ends lost 2 bases and 6 bases, in that order; junction bases with no gene match: 4. CDR3 amino acids: CASSYGEGGEQYF. DNA of the CDR3: TGTGCCAGCAGTTACGGGGAGGGTGGCGAGCAGTACTTC.

This chain uses TRBV21-1 with TRBJ1-1. TRBV21-1 is flagged as a pseudogene. The CDR3 has 12 residues. The CDR3: CASSLNSLKAFF. Here the CDR3 DNA reads TGTGCCAGCAGCTTAAACTCCCTGAAAGCTTTCTTT.

The V call is TRBV28, the J call TRBJ1-1; no firm D call. Between the trimmed V and J ends, which lost 5 bases and 8 bases, there was a span of 18 bases. The CDR3 runs 14 residues. Germline-derived CDR1 and CDR2 are MDHEN and SYDVKM. CDR3 sequence reads: CASSGGSRLGEAFF. CDR3 coding DNA: TGTGCCAGCAGTGGAGGGAGCAGGTTGGGGGAAGCTTTCTTT.